This T cell receptor beta chain comes out of a study of radiotherapy plus CTLA-4 blockade in lung cancer. This CDR3 comprises 15 residues. Between the trimmed V and J ends, which lost 4 bases and 3 bases, there was a span of 16 bases. Germline lookup yields CDR1 SGHTA and CDR2 FQGTGA. The data were produced by immunoSEQ multiplex PCR, yet TCRdb's version contains in-frame clones alone and is incomplete. The sample consists of tens of thousands of clones, roughly 80% of them appearing once. On this clone itself: In the same sample, other DNA sequences code for this CDR3.

V usage is TRBV7-3 and J usage is TRBJ2-7, with D hard to call. The receptor's source is a human donor with non-small cell lung cancer that progressed on radiotherapy plus ipilimumab. Source: peripheral blood, taken from a patient treated with radiotherapy plus ipilimumab. CDR3 bases: TGTGCCAGCAGCTACGGCCCCGGCCAGAACTACGAGCAGTACTTC. Translation gives CASSYGPGQNYEQYF.